A single sample is the source of the 8 T cell receptor beta chains below, sequenced in a study of a mutant IDH1 vaccine in newly diagnosed glioma. No antigens are known for them. Assay used: immunoSEQ multiplex PCR; TCRdb lists only in-frame clones, some missing. The sample has about 50,000 clones, around 85% seen once. Time point defined: week 47, end of study. Doses comprised 300 ug of mutant IDH1 20-mer peptide each, plus topical imiquimod. The sequenced sample was PBMCs, obtained from a glioma patient whose treatment included an IDH1 peptide vaccine. These receptors were obtained from a woman aged 25 to 45 with glioma. Some clones in this sample may be carry-over from other donors' samples.

This rearrangement joins TRBV6-1 to TRBJ2-2, with a weak D call TRBD2 (7 bases). Germline CDR1 reads MNHNS; CDR2 reads SASEGT. The V end lost 3 bases, the J end lost 2 bases, and 16 bases lay between the germline ends. The CDR3 length is 17 residues. CDR3 sequence (DNA): TGTGCCAGCAGTGACATGGGCGGGGGCCGAAACACCGGGGAGCTGTTTTTT. Encoded protein: CASSDMGGGRNTGELFF.

The chain combines TRBV29-1 with TRBJ1-1, with D uncertain. In germline, CDR1 is SQVTM, CDR2 ANQGSEA. V lost 4 bases and J lost 1, with 7 bases in between. The CDR3 spans 12 residues. The CDR3 is CSVVATNTEAFF. The CDR3 nucleotides are TGCAGCGTTGTGGCTACGAACACTGAAGCTTTCTTT.

The chain recombines TRBV2 with TRBJ2-1; 11 bases fit TRBD2. V lost 4 bases, J lost 9 bases, and 11 bases stayed unmatched. Per the germline V gene, CDR1 is SNHLY and CDR2 is FYNNEI. This CDR3 contains 16 residues. This CDR3 is CASSGRVAGGPSEQFF. CDR3 coding DNA: TGTGCCAGCAGTGGTCGCGTAGCGGGAGGGCCGAGTGAGCAGTTCTTC.

The CDR3 DNA reads TGCAGAGTCGGGCTAGGCAATGAGCAGTTCTTC. Amino acid sequence: CRVGLGNEQFF. The gene calls are TRBV20-1 and TRBJ2-1; no firm D call. Germline CDR1 DFQATT, CDR2 SNEGSKA (reference sequence). CDR3 length: 11 residues.

This clone is medium-sized within its sample. V gene TRBV9 combines with J gene TRBJ1-5, with D maybe TRBD1 (6 bases). Trimming pared 7 bases from V and 3 bases from J, leaving 11 bases between. Germline loops: CDR1 SGDLS, CDR2 YYNGEE. The CDR3 length is 13 residues. CDR3 protein: CASGGGDNQPQHF. CDR3 nucleotide sequence: TGTGCCAGCGGAGGGGGGGACAATCAGCCCCAGCATTTT.

By share of the sample, this clone is medium-sized. Other nucleotide sequences in the sample specify the same CDR3. The chain joins TRBV19 to TRBJ1-2; TRBD1 aligns across 10 bases. The CDR3 extends over 15 amino acids. With 3 bases clipped from V and 2 bases from J, the junction kept 3 bases outside the gene matches. CDR1 LNHDA and CDR2 SQIVND come from the germline V gene (reference sequence). CDR3 nucleotide sequence: TGTGCCAGTAGTATTCAGGACAGGGGGAACTATGGCTACACCTTC. Translating gives CASSIQDRGNYGYTF.

V gene TRBV27 combines with J gene TRBJ1-5, with TRBD1 as a possible D gene (5 bases). Per the germline V gene, CDR1 is MNHEY and CDR2 is SMNVEV (reference sequence). The V end was cut by 7 bases, the J end by 4 bases, with 17 bases between. This CDR3 region has 15 residues. This chain's CDR3 is CASKGLGQRNQPQHF. In DNA form, the CDR3 reads TGTGCCAGCAAGGGGTTGGGCCAACGGAATCAGCCCCAGCATTTT.

The chain couples TRBV2 to TRBJ1-1; D is unresolved. The CDR3 extends over 14 amino acids. The germline gives CDR1 SNHLY, CDR2 FYNNEI. Deletions cut 6 bases from V and 6 bases from J, with 17 bases between. The CDR3 spells CASRPKMEKSEAFF. As DNA, the CDR3 is TGTGCCAGCAGACCGAAGATGGAGAAGTCTGAAGCTTTCTTT.